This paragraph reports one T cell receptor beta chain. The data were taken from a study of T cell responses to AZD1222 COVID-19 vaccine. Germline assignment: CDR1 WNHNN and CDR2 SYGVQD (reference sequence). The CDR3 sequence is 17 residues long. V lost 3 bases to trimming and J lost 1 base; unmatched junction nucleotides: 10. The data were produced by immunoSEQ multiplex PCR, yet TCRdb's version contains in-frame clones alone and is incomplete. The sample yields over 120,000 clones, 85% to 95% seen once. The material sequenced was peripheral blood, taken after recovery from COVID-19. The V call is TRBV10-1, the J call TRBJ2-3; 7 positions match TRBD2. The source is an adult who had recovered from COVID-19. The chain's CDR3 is CASSDPKGREGTDTQYF. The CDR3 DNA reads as TGCGCCAGCAGTGACCCAAAAGGGAGGGAAGGCACAGATACGCAGTATTTT.